Shown below are 9 T cell receptor beta chains from a single sample sequenced in a study of blood T cell repertoires in COVID-19 (TCRdb year 2020). To prepare the library, the immunoSEQ multiplex PCR assay was applied. TCRdb took this table from immuneACCESS and kept in-frame rearrangements with V and J called. Such tables lack part of the clones; where checked against another copy, unresolved V genes explain under half of the gap, and the rest is unexplained. The sample table records 300,000 to 400,000 clones; over 80% of these occur just once. Clones ranked in the top ten supply roughly 8.9% of the sample. The specimen was peripheral blood. The receptors originated from a man under 40 with COVID-19, enrolled during active disease.

The rearrangement joins TRBV4-3 to TRBJ2-3; 8 bases map to TRBD2. The germline gives CDR1 LGHNA, CDR2 YSLEER. This CDR3 region has 17 residues. V lost 4 bases and J lost 2; bases outside the gene matches: 11. This CDR3 is CASSPLSAGGLTDTQYF. The CDR3 DNA follows: TGCGCCAGCAGCCCCTTGTCGGCGGGGGGCCTCACAGATACGCAGTATTTT.

The count of this clone is one. The rearrangement uses TRBV7-2 and TRBJ1-5, with 7 bases lining up with TRBD1. This CDR3 region has 16 residues. The germline gives CDR1 SGHTA, CDR2 FQGNSA. V lost 1 base and J lost 4; bases outside the gene matches: 7. Here the CDR3 reads CASSLEWAGGNQPQHF. CDR3 nucleotides: TGTGCCAGCAGCTTAGAATGGGCAGGGGGGAATCAGCCCCAGCATTTT.

This rearrangement joins TRBV27 to TRBJ2-6; D is undetermined. CDR3 length: 15 amino acids. Germline V CDR1 and CDR2: MNHEY, SMNVEV (reference sequence). Trimming took 7 bases from V and 1 from J, leaving 11 bases between them. The CDR3, as DNA: TGTGCCAGCAACCCACTGCGATCTGGGGCCAACGTCCTGACTTTC. This encodes CASNPLRSGANVLTF.

The chain combines TRBV9 with TRBJ2-7, with D possibly being TRBD1 (6 bases). Trimming cost V 3 bases and J 5 bases, with 18 bases left between them. Germline V lookup: CDR1 SGDLS, CDR2 YYNGEE. The CDR3 covers 15 residues. The CDR3 loop reads CASSATGTLRDEQYF. The CDR3 nucleotides read TGTGCCAGCAGCGCAACCGGGACACTCCGGGACGAGCAGTACTTC.

V is TRBV7-3 and J is TRBJ2-2; 9 bases are a match to TRBD2. This CDR3 is built from 15 residues. After removal of 7 bases from V and 1 base from J, the junction contained 4 bases not matched to a gene. Germline assignment: CDR1 SGHTA and CDR2 FQGTGA. The CDR3, as DNA: TGTGCCAGCACTAGCGGGAACGAGAACACCGGGGAGCTGTTTTTT. Translation gives CASTSGNENTGELFF.

The V and J genes are TRBV6-2 or TRBV6-3 and TRBJ2-1; 8 bases align to TRBD2. CDR1 and CDR2 (germline): MNHEY, SVGEGT. J gave up 4 bases and V 4 bases, and 3 bases lay outside the gene matches. This CDR3 is 14 amino acids long. CDR3 sequence reads: CASSSSGPYNEQFF. For the CDR3, the DNA is TGTGCCAGCAGTTCTAGCGGGCCTTACAATGAGCAGTTCTTC.

This chain joins TRBV4-1 and TRBJ1-3, with 9 positions matching TRBD1. V shed 1 base and J 7 bases; nucleotides not matched to a gene: 8. This CDR3 region has 16 residues. CDR1 is MGHRA and CDR2 is YSYEKL in the germline V gene. The CDR3 region has the DNA TGCGCCAGCAGCCAAGGTTTGGGACAGGGAGCTAACACCATATATTTT. Translated, it gives CASSQGLGQGANTIYF.

V and J are TRBV5-5 and TRBJ1-5, with TRBD1 as a possible D gene (6 bases). CDR1 and CDR2 from the germline V gene are SGHKS and YYEKEE (reference sequence). The CDR3 loop spans 14 amino acids. V was trimmed by 1 base and J by 6 bases, leaving 11 bases between them. The CDR3 reads CASSLKGGSQPQHF. DNA of the CDR3: TGTGCCAGCAGCTTGAAAGGGGGAAGTCAGCCCCAGCATTTT.

The chain links TRBV6-5 to TRBJ1-1; TRBD1 matches 11 bases. CDR3 length: 15 residues. V shed 6 bases, J shed 5 bases, and the junction held 8 bases outside the gene matches. CDR1 MNHEY and CDR2 SVGAGI come from the germline V gene. Here the CDR3 reads CASRYGQGAGTEAFF. The DNA of the CDR3 is TGTGCCAGCAGATATGGACAGGGGGCTGGAACTGAAGCTTTCTTT.